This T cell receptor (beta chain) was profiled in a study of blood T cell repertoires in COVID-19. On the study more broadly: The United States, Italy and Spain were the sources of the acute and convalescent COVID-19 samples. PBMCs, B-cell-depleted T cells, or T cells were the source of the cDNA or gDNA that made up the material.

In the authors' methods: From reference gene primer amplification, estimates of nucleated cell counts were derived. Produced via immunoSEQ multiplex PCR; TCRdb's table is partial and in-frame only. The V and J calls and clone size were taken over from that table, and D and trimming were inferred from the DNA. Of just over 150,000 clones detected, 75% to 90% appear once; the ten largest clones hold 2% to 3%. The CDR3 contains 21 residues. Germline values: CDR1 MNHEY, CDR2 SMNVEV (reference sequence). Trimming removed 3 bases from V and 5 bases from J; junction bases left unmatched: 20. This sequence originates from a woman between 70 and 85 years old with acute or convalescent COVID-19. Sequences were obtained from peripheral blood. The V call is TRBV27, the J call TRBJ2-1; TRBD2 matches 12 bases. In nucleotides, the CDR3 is TGTGCCAGCAGTTTTAGATATCAGGGCGCTAGCGGGGGGGCCCTCCACAATGAGCAGTTCTTC. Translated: CASSFRYQGASGGALHNEQFF.